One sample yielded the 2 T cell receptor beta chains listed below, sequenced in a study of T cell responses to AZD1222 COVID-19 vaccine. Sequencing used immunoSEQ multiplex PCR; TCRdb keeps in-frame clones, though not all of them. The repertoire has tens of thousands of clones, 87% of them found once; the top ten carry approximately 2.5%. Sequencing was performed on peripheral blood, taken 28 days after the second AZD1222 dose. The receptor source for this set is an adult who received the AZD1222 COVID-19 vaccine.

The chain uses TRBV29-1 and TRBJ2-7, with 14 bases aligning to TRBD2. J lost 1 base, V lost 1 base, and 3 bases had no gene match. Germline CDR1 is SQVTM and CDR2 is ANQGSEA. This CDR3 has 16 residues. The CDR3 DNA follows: TGCAGCGTTGAAGGTGGACTAGCGGGAGGATCCTACGAGCAGTACTTC. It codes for CSVEGGLAGGSYEQYF.

In DNA, the CDR3 is TGTGCCTGGCGGATAGGGCCCGGAAACACCATATATTTT. This gives the protein CAWRIGPGNTIYF. The rearrangement joins TRBV30 to TRBJ1-3, with D hard to call. CDR3 length: 13 amino acids. V was shortened by 5 bases and J by 4 bases, with 12 bases between the two germline ends. Germline assignment: CDR1 GTSNPN and CDR2 SVGIG (reference sequence).